Sequencing of this T cell receptor beta chain was carried out in a study of identical twins. Study-level findings and limits: Researchers reported excess low generation probability among twin-shared out-of-frame alpha sequences. The study found weaker excess twin sharing in beta out-of-frame sequences.

Trimming cost V 0 bases and J 3 bases, with 17 bases left between them. Germline loops: CDR1 LGHNA, CDR2 YNFKEQ. CDR3 size: 17 residues. MiXCR, applied by TCRdb to the 5' RACE reads, yields one record per CDR3 protein. Of about 1.7 million distinct CDR3 sequences listed, about 32% are singletons. As to this clonotype: Antigen: not known.

The chain uses TRBV4-2 and TRBJ2-5; D possibly corresponds to TRBD2 (6 bases). Source material: cord blood. This receptor was obtained from a newborn girl in good health. CDR3 in DNA: TGTGCCAGCAGCCAAGATAGACGGCCTCTAGCGAAAGAGACCCAGTACTTC. It codes for CASSQDRRPLAKETQYF.